The T cell receptor (beta chain) under discussion was sequenced for a study of CD8+CD57+ T cells in acquired aplastic anemia (dated by TCRdb to 2016 to 2018). A note on the overall study: On average, sorted CD4+ and CD8+ cells yielded about 3 ug of extracted DNA, with a range of roughly 0.18 to 27.4 ug. Healthy donor samples averaged approximately 10 million reads for CD4+ and 11 million to 12 million for CD8+ cells.

From its cysteine to its phenylalanine, the CDR3 spans 14 amino acids. Only CDR3 DNA is held: 42 bases, read in frame from base 1. From the germline V gene (reference sequence), CDR1 is DFQATT and CDR2 is SNEGSKA. A distance of 19 bases separates the germline ends of V and J, which lose 6 bases and 7 bases respectively. Results and caveats for the whole study, not just this receptor: Twenty-nine CD8+ CDR3 sequences were found in both patients and controls but appeared to be highly expressed in patients and within the immunodominant clones of the patients. No significant difference in CD8+ Simpson's diversity was found between patients and healthy controls (P=0.060).

With respect to this clonotype: Its antigen is not yet known. No base qualities exist here, and no much larger clone lies one base off it.

In this study, sorted CD4+ and CD8+ T cells from the blood of healthy subjects and of severe aplastic anemia patients had their TCR repertoires deep-sequenced. Ficoll-Paque density gradient centrifugation was used to isolate peripheral blood mononuclear cells. Before DNA extraction, CD4+ and CD8+ T cells were sorted by FACS or by magnetic beads. Genomic DNA was used as template for profiling of TCR beta VDJ combinations and CDR3 sequences. An Illumina HiSeq 2000 was used for TCR repertoire sequencing. Per the authors' processing: TRBV/TRBJ rearrangement plots, CDR3 size and DJ length profiles, and Simpson's diversity index were used to assess repertoires. Whichever DNA sequence was most abundant in the deep sequencing data was defined as the immunodominant clone. CDR3 amino acid sequences were screened for sharing across subjects and were compared with published repertoires and the VDJdb database. TCRdb ran its own pipeline on the public reads, namely fastp trimming at Q25 and MiXCR clone calling, and kept in-frame beta chains. Rows with one shared CDR3 protein collapse into an entry with the most common genes and DNA. These V and J calls rely on TCRdb rather than the paper's analysis. The sample profile shows hundreds of thousands of distinct CDR3 sequences; 55% to 75% of them were found once. The ten biggest clones cover 3% to 4.5% of the sample.

The sequence was collected from a human donor in good health, serving as a control. The chain uses TRBV20-1 and TRBJ2-1; no D gene can be assigned with confidence. Specimen: sorted CD4+, CD8+, or CD8+CD57+ T cells (not recorded which) from PBMCs. The CDR3 has the sequence CSARRGAALNEQFF. The DNA is as follows: TGCAGTGCCCGTCGTGGAGCAGCTTTAAATGAGCAGTTCTTC.